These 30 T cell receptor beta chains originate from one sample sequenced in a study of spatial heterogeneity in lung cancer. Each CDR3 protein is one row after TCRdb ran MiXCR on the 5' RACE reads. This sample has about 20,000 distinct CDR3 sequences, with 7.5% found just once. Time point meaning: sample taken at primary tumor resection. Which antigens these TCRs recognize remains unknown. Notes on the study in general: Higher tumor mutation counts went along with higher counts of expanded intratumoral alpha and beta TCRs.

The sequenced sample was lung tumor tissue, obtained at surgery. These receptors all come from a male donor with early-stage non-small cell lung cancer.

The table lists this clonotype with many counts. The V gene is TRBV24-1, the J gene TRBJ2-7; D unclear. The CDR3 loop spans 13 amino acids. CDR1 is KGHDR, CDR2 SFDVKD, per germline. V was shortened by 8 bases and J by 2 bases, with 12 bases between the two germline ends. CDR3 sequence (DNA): TGTGCCACCAAGTTTCCCGGTACCTACGAGCAGTACTTC. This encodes CATKFPGTYEQYF.

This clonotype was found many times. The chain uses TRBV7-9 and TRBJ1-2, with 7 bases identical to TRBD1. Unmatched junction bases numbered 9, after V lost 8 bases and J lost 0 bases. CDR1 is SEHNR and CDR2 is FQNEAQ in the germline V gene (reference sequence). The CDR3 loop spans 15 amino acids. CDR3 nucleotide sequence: TGTGCCAGCCATACAGGGGTCCGAGCTAACTATGGCTACACCTTC. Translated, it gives CASHTGVRANYGYTF.

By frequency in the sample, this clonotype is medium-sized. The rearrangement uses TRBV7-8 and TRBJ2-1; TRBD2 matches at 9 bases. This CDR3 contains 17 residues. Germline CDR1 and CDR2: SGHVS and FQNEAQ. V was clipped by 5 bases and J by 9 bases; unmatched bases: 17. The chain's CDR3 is CASSPNVVGGGAIEQFF. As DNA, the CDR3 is TGTGCCAGCAGCCCCAACGTCGTGGGCGGGGGGGCCATTGAGCAGTTCTTC.

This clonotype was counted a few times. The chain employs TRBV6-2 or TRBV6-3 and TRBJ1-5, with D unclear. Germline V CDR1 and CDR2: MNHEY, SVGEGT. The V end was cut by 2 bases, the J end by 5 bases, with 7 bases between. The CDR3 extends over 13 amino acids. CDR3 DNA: TGTGCCAGCAGTTACCGGGCATATCAGCCCCAGCATTTT. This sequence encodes CASSYRAYQPQHF.

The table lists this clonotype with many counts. CDR3 loop: CSANSINYGYTF. In DNA form, the CDR3 reads TGCAGTGCTAACAGCATTAACTATGGCTACACCTTC. The chain links TRBV20-1 to TRBJ1-2; D remains unclear. CDR1 and CDR2 (germline): DFQATT, SNEGSKA (reference sequence). The CDR3 consists of 12 residues. V lost 4 bases and J 1 base, leaving 7 bases between the germline ends.

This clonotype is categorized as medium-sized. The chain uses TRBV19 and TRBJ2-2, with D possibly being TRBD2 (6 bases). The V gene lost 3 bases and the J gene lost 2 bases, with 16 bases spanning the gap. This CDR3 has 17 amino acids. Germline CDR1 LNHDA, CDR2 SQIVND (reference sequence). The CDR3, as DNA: TGTGCCAGTAGTATGGGCCAAGGCGGGATCAACACCGGGGAGCTGTTTTTT. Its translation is CASSMGQGGINTGELFF.

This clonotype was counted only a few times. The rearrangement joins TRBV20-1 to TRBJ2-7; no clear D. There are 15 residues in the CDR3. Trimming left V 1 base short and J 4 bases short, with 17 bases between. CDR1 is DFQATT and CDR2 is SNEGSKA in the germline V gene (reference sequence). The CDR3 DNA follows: TGCAGTGCTAGAGCTTTACACCTTAACCCTTACGAGCAGTACTTC. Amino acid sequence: CSARALHLNPYEQYF.

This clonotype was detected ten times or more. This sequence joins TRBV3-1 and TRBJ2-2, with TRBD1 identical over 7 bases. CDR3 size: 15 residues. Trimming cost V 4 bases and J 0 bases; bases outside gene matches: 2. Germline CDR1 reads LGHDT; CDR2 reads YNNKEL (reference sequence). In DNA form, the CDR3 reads TGTGCCAGCAGCCCCGGGACAGCGAACACCGGGGAGCTGTTTTTT. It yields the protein CASSPGTANTGELFF.

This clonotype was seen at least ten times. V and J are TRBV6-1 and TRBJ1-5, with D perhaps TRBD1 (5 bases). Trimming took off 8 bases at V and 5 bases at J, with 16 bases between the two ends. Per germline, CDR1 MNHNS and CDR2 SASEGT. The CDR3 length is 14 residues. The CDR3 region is CASVRQRTDQPQHF. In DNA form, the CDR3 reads TGTGCCAGCGTAAGACAGAGGACCGATCAGCCCCAGCATTTT.

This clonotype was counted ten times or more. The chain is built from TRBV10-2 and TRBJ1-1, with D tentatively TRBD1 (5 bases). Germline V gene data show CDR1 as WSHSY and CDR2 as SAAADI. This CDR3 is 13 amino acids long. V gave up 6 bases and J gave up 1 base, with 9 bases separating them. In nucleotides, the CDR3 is TGCGCCAGCAGGACCGGACAGAACACTGAAGCTTTCTTT. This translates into CASRTGQNTEAFF.

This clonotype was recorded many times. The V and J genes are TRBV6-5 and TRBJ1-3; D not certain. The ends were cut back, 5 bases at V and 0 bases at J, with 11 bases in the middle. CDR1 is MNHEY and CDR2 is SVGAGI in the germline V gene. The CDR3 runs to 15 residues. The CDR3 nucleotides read TGTGCCAGCAGTCGATTACTGTCCTCTGGAAACACCATATATTTT. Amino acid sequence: CASSRLLSSGNTIYF.

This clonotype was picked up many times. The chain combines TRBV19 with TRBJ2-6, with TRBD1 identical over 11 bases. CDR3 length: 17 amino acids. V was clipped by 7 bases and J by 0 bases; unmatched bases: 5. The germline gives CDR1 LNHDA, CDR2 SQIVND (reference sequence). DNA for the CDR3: TGTGCCAGTACCGTAGGGACAGGGGGCTCTGGGGCCAACGTCCTGACTTTC. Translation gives CASTVGTGGSGANVLTF.

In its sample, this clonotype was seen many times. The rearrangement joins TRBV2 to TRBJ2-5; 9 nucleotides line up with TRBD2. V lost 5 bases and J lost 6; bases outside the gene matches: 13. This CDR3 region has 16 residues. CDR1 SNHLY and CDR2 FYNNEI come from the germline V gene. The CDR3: CASSLDVAGGPKTQYF. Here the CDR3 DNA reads TGTGCCAGCAGTCTCGACGTGGCGGGGGGGCCGAAGACCCAGTACTTC.

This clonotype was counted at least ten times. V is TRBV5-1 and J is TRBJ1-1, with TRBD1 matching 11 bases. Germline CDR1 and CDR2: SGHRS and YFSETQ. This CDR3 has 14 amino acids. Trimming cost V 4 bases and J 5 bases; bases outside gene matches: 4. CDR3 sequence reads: CASSQDRGQTEAFF. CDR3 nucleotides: TGCGCCAGCAGCCAGGACAGGGGGCAAACTGAAGCTTTCTTT.

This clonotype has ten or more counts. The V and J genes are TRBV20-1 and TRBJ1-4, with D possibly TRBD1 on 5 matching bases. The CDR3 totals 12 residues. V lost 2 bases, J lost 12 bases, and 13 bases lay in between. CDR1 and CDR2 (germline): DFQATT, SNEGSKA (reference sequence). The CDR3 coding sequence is TGCAGTGCTAGATTATCGGGGACCCAACTGTTTTTT. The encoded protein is CSARLSGTQLFF.

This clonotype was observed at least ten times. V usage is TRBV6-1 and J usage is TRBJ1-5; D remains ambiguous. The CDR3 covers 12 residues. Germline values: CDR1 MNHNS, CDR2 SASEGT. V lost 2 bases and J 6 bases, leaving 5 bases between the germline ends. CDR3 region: CASSERSQPQHF. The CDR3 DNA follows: TGTGCCAGCAGTGAAAGGAGTCAGCCCCAGCATTTT.

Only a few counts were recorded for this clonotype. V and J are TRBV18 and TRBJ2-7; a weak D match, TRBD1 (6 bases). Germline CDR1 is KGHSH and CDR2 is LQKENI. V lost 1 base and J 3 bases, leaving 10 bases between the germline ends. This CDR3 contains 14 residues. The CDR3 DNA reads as TGTGCCAGCTCACCACAAGGACAGATCTACGAGCAGTACTTC. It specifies CASSPQGQIYEQYF.

The CDR3 reads CASSPNRENNEQFF. The CDR3 nucleotides are TGTGCCAGCTCACCAAACAGGGAGAACAATGAGCAGTTCTTC. This chain connects TRBV18 to TRBJ2-1; D possibly corresponds to TRBD1 (6 bases). Germline V gives CDR1 KGHSH, CDR2 LQKENI. The V end was cut by 2 bases, the J end by 5 bases, with 10 bases between. There are 14 residues in the CDR3.

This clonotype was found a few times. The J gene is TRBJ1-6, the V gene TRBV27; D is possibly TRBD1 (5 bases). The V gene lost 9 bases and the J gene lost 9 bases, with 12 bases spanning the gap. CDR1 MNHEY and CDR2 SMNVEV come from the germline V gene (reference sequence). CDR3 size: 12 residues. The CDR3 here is CASGDRGSPLHF. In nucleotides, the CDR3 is TGTGCCAGTGGGGACCGGGGTTCACCCCTCCACTTT.

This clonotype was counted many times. CDR3 DNA sequence: TGCGCCAGCAGCTCCGTGACAGGGGCCACTGGCTACACCTTC. Protein product: CASSSVTGATGYTF. V usage is TRBV5-1 and J usage is TRBJ1-2; TRBD1 matches 8 bases. The CDR3 runs to 14 residues. Per germline, CDR1 SGHRS and CDR2 YFSETQ. V shed 3 bases and J 7 bases; nucleotides not matched to a gene: 8.

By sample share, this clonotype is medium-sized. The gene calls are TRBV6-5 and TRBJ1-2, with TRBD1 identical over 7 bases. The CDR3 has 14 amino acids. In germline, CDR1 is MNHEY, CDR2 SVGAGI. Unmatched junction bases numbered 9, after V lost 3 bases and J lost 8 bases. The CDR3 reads CASSYYETGYGYTF. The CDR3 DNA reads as TGTGCCAGCAGTTATTACGAGACAGGGTACGGCTACACCTTC.

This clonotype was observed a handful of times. The CDR3 here is CASSLRGNTIYF. The CDR3 region has the DNA TGTGCCAGCAGCCTACGGGGAAACACCATATATTTT. The chain uses TRBV6-6 and TRBJ1-3; D unresolved. Looked up from germline, CDR1 is MNHNY and CDR2 is SVGAGI (reference sequence). V lost 6 bases and J 4 bases, leaving 7 bases between the germline ends. The length of the CDR3 is 12 residues.

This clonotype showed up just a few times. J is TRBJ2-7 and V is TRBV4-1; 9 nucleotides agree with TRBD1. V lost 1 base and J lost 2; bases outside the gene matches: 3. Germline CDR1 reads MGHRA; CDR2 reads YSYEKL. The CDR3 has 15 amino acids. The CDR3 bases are TGCGCCAGCAGCCAAGGACAGGGGGGCACCTACGAGCAGTACTTC. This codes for CASSQGQGGTYEQYF.

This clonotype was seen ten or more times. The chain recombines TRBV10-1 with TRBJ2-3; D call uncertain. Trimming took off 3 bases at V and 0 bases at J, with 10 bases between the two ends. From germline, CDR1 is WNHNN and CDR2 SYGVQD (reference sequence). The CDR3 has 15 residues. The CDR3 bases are TGCGCCAGCAGTGAATTCGTCAGGAGCACAGATACGCAGTATTTT. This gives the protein CASSEFVRSTDTQYF.

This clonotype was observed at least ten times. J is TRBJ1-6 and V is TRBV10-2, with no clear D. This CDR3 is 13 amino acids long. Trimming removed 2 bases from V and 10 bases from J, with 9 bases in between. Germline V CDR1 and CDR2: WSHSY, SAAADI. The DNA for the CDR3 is TGCGCCAGCAGTGAGAGTAAGCGATCACCCCTCCACTTT. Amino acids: CASSESKRSPLHF.

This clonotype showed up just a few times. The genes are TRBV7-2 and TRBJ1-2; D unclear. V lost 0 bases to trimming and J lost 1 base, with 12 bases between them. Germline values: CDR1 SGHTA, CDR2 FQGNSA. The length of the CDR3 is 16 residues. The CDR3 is CASSLAPLVDNYGYTF. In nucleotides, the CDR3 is TGTGCCAGCAGCTTAGCCCCGTTGGTGGATAACTATGGCTACACCTTC.

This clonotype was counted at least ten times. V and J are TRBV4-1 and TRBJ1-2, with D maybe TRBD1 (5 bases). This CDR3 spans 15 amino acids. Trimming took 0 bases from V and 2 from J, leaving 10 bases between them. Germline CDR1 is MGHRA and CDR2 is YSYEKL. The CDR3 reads CASSQDGNRNYGYTF. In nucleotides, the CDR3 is TGCGCCAGCAGCCAAGATGGAAACAGGAACTATGGCTACACCTTC.

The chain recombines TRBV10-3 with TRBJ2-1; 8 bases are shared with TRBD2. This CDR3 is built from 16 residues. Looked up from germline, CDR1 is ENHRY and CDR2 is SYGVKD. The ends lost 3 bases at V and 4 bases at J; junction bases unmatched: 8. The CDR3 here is CAISDLKAGDYNEQFF. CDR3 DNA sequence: TGTGCCATCAGTGATTTGAAAGCGGGGGATTACAATGAGCAGTTCTTC.

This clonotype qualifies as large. This chain's CDR3 is CASSWDSGNTIYF. The CDR3 bases are TGTGCCAGCAGTTGGGACTCTGGAAACACCATATATTTT. This rearrangement joins TRBV27 to TRBJ1-3; D not certain. The CDR3 is 13 amino acids. The germline V and J ends were trimmed by 4 bases and 0 bases, with 4 bases remaining between them. The V gene's germline CDR1 is MNHEY and CDR2 SMNVEV (reference sequence).

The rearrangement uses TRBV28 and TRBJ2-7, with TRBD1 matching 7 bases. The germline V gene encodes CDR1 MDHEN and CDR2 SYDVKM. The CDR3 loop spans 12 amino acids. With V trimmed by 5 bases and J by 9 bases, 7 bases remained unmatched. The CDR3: CASSHPGGGQYF. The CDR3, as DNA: TGTGCCAGCAGTCACCCAGGGGGTGGGCAGTACTTC.